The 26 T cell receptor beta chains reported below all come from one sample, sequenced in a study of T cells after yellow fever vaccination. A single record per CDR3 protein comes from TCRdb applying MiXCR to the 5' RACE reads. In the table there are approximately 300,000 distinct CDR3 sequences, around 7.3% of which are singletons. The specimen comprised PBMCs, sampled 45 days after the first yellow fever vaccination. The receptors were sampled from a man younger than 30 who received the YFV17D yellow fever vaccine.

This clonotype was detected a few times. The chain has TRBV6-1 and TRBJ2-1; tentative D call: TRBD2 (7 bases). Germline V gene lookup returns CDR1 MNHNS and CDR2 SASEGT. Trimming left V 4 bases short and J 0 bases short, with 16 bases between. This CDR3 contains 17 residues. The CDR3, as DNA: TGTGCCAGCAGTGGACGGAAGGGAGGGGGCTCCTACAATGAGCAGTTCTTC. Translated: CASSGRKGGGSYNEQFF.

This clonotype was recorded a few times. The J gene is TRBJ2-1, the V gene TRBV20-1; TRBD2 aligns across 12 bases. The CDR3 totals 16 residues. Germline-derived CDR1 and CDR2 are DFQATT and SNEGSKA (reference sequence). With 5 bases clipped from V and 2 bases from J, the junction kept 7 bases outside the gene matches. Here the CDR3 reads CSARQGLAGTYNEQFF. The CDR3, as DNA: TGCAGTGCTCGGCAAGGACTAGCGGGGACCTACAATGAGCAGTTCTTC.

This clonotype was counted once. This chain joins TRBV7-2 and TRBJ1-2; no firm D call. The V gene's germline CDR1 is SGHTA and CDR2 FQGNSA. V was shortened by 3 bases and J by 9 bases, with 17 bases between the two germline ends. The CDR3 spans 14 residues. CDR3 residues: CASSFSAVPVRYTF. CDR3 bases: TGTGCCAGCAGCTTTTCTGCTGTCCCCGTTCGCTACACCTTC.

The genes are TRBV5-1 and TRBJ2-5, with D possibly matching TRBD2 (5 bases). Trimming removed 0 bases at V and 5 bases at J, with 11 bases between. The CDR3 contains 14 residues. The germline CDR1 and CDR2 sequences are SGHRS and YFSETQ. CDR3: CASSLVVRDETQYF. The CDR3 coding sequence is TGCGCCAGCAGCTTGGTAGTTCGGGATGAGACCCAGTACTTC.

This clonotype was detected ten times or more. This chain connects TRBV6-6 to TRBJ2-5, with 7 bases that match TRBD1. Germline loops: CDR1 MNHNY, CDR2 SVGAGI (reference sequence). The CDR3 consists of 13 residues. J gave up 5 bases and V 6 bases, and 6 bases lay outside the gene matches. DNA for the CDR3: TGTGCCAGCAGACAGGGGATCCGGGAGACCCAGTACTTC. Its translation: CASRQGIRETQYF.

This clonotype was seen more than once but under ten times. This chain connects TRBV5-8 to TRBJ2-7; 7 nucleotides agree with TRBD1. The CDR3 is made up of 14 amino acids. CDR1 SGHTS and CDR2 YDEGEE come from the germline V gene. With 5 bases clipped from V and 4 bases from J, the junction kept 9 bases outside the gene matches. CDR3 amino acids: CASRLRQGLYEQYV. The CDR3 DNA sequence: TGTGCCAGCAGGCTTCGACAGGGTCTGTACGAGCAGTACGTC.

CDR3 in amino acids: CASSPSAGTLQETQYF. As DNA, the CDR3 is TGTGCCAGCTCACCATCCGCCGGGACACTCCAAGAGACCCAGTACTTC. The rearrangement uses TRBV18 and TRBJ2-5; tentatively, D is TRBD1 (6 bases). The V gene's germline CDR1 is KGHSH and CDR2 LQKENI. V lost 2 bases and J 1 base, leaving 14 bases between the germline ends. The CDR3 is 16 residues long.

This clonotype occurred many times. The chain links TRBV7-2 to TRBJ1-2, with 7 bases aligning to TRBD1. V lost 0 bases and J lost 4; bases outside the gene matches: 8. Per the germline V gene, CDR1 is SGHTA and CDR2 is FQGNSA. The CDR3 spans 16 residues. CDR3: CASSLAGGGGGYGYTF. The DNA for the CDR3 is TGTGCCAGCAGCTTAGCAGGGGGCGGGGGCGGCTATGGCTACACCTTC.

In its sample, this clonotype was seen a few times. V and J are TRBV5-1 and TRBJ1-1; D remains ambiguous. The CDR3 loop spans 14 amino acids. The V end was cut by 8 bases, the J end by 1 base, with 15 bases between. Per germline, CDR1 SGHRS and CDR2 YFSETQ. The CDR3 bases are TGCGCCAGTTCCGAATCCTCCCCGAACACTGAAGCTTTCTTT. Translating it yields CASSESSPNTEAFF. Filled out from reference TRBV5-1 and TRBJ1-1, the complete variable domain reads KAGVTQTPRYLIKTRGQQVTLSCSPISGHRSVSWYQQTPGQGLQFLFEYFSETQRNKGNFPGRFSGRQFSNSRSEMNVSTLELGDSALYLCASSESSPNTEAFFGQGTRLTVV.

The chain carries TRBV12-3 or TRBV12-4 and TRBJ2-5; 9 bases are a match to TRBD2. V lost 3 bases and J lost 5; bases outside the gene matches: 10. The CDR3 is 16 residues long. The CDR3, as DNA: TGTGCCAGCAGTTTCGATGGTAGCGGGGGTAGGGAGACCCAGTACTTC. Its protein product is CASSFDGSGGRETQYF.

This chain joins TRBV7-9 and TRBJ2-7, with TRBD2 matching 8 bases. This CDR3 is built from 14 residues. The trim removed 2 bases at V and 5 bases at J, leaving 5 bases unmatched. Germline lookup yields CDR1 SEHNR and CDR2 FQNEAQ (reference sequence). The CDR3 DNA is TGTGCCAGCAGCTTAAGGCGGGGGGCCGACGAGCAGTACTTC. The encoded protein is CASSLRRGADEQYF.

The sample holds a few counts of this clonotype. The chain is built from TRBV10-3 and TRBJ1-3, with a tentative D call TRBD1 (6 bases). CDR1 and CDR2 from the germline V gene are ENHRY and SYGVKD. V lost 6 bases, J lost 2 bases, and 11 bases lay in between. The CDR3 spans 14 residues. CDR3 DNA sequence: TGTGCCATCAGGGCAGGGGAAACTGGAAACACCATATATTTT. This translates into CAIRAGETGNTIYF.

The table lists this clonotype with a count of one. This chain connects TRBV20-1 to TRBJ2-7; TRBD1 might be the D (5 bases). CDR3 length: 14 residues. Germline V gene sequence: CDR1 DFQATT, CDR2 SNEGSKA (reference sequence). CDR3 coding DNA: TGCAGTGCACCGGAACCTAGGGGCTCCTACGAGCCGTACGTC. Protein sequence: CSAPEPRGSYEPYV.

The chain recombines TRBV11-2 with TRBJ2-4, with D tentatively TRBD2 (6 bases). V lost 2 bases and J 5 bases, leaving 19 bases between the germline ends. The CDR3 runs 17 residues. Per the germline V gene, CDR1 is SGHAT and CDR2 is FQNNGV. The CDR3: CASSLREVGRNENIQYF. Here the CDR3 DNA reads TGTGCCAGCAGCTTAAGGGAGGTAGGACGGAACGAAAACATTCAGTACTTC.

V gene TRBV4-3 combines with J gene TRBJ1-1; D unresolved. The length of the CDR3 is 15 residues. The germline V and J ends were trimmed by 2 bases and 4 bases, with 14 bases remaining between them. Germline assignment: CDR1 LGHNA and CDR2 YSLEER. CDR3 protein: CASSQSFSLGTEAFF. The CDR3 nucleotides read TGCGCCAGCAGCCAATCGTTCAGCTTGGGCACTGAAGCTTTCTTT.

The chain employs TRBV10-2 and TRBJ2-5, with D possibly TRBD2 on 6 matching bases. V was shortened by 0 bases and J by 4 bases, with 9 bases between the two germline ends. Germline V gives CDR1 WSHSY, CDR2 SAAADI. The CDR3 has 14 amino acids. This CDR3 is CASSESRGRETQYF. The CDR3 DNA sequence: TGCGCCAGCAGTGAGTCTCGGGGGAGAGAGACCCAGTACTTC.

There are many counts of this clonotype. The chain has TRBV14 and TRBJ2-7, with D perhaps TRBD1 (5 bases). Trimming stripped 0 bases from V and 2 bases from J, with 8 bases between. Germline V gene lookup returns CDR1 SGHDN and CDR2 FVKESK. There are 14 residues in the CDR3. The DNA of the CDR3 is TGTGCCAGCAGCCAAGACGAAGGGGCCTACGAGCAGTACTTC. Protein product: CASSQDEGAYEQYF.

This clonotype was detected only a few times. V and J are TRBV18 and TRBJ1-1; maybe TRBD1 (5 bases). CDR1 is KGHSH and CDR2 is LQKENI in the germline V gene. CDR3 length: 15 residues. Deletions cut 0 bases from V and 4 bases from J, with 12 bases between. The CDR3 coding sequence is TGTGCCAGCTCACCACCGGGGGGTCCCGTCACTGAAGCTTTCTTT. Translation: CASSPPGGPVTEAFF.

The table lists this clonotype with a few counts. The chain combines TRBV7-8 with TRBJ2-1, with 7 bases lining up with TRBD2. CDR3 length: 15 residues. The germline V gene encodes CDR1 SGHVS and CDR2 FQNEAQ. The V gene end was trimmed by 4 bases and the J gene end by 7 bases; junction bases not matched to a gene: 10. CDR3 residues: CASSSNRDYRNEQFF. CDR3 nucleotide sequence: TGTGCCAGCAGCTCTAACCGGGACTATCGGAATGAGCAGTTCTTC.

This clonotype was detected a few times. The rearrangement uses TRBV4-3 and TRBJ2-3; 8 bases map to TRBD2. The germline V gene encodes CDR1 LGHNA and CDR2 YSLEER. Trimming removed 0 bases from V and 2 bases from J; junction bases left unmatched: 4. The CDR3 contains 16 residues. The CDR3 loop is CASSQEGGGTTDTQYF. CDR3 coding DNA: TGCGCCAGCAGCCAAGAAGGCGGGGGGACCACAGATACGCAGTATTTT.

This CDR3 reads CASSWTGTEAFF. The DNA for the CDR3 is TGTGCCAGCAGCTGGACAGGGACGGAAGCTTTCTTT. The V gene is TRBV7-2, the J gene TRBJ1-1; 8 positions match TRBD1. Trimming took 4 bases from V and 8 from J; bases not matched to a gene: 3. Germline CDR1 reads SGHTA; CDR2 reads FQGNSA. The CDR3 contains 12 residues.

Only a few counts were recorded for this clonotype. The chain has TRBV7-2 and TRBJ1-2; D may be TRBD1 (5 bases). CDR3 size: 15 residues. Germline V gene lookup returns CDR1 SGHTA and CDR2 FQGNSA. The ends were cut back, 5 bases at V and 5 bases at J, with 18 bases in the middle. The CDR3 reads CASSQPGWGNYGYTF. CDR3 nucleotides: TGTGCCAGCAGCCAACCAGGGTGGGGGAATTATGGCTACACCTTC.

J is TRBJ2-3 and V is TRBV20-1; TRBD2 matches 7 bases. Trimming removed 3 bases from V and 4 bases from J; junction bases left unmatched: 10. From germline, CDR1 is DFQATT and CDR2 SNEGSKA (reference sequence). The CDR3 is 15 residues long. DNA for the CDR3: TGCAGTGCTAGGAGGGGCGGGGGTGGCGCAGATACGCAGTATTTT. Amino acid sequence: CSARRGGGGADTQYF.

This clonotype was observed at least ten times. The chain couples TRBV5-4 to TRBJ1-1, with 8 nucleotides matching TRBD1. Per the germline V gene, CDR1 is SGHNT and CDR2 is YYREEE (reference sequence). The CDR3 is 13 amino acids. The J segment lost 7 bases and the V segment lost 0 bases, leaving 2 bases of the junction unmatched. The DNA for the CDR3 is TGTGCCAGCAGCTTGGGTGGGACAGGTGAAGCTTTCTTT. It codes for CASSLGGTGEAFF. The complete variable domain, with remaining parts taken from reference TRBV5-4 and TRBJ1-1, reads ETGVTQSPTHLIKTRGQQVTLRCSSQSGHNTVSWYQQALGQGPQFIFQYYREEENGRGNFPPRFSGLQFPNYSSELNVNALELDDSALYLCASSLGGTGEAFFGQGTRLTVV.

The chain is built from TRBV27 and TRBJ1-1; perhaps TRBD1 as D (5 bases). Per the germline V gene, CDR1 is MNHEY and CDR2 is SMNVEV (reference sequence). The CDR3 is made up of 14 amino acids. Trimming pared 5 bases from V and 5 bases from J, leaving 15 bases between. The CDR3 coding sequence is TGTGCCAGCAGTCTTCAGGGCCCGGAGACTGAAGCTTTCTTT. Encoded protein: CASSLQGPETEAFF.

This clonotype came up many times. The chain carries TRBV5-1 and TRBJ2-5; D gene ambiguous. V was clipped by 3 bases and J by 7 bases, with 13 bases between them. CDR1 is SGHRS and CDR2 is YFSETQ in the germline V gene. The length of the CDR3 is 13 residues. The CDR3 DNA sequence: TGCGCCAGCAGCTACTTGGGATTGGGGACCCAGTACTTC. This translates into CASSYLGLGTQYF.